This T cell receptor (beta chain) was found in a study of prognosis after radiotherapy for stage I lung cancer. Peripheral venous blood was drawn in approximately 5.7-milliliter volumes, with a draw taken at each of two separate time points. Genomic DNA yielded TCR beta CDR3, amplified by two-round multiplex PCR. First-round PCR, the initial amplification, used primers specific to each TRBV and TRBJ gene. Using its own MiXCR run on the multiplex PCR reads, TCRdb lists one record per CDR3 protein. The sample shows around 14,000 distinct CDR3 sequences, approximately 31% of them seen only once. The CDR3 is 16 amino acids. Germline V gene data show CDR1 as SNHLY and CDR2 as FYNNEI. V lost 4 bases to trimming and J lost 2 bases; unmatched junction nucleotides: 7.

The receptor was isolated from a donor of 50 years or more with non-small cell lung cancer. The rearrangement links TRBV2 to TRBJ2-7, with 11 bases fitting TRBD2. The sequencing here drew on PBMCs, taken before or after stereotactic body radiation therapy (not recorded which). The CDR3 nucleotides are TGTGCCAGCAGTGGAGGGACTAGCGGAACAACCTACGAGCAGTACTTC. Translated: CASSGGTSGTTYEQYF.